The sequence of this T cell receptor (beta chain) was determined in a study of blood T cells in healthy people across ages. This clonotype was recorded a few times. Its antigen is as yet unknown. Findings of the study overall: Aged donors had fewer naive CD4+ cells and lower diversity than long-lived donors.

Sample-barcoded 5' priming and a J-beta primer mix drove a second PCR of roughly 7 to 11 cycles. TCRdb passed the 5' RACE reads through MiXCR, listing each CDR3 protein once. The data show about 970,000 distinct CDR3 sequences, roughly half seen once. Germline CDR1 MNHEY, CDR2 SVGAGI. V dropped 6 bases and J dropped 3 bases, with 11 bases sitting between them. The CDR3 is 13 amino acids. A minimum of 7 million PBMCs was isolated per sample. This clonotype was obtained from a woman aged 60-75 years in good health. The sequencing input was blood. J is TRBJ1-2 and V is TRBV6-5; no definite D call. This CDR3 is CASSRTGHYGYTF. CDR3 sequence (DNA): TGTGCCAGCAGCAGGACGGGTCACTATGGCTACACCTTC.